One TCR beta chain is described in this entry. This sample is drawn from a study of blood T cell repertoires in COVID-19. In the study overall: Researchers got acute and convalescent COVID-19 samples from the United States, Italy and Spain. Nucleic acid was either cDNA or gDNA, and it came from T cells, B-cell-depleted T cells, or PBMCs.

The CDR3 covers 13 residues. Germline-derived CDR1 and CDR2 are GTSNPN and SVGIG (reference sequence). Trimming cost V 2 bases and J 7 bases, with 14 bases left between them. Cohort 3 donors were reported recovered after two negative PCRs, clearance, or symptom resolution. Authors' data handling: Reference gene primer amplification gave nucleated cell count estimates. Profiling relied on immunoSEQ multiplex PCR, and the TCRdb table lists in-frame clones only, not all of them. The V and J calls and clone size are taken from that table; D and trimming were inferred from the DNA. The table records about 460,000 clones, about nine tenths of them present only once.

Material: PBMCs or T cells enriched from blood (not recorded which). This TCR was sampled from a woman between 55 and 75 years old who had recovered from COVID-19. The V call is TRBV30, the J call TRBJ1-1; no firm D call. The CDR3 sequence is CAWSQDREGEAFF. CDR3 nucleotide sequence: TGTGCCTGGAGTCAGGATCGGGAGGGTGAAGCTTTCTTT.